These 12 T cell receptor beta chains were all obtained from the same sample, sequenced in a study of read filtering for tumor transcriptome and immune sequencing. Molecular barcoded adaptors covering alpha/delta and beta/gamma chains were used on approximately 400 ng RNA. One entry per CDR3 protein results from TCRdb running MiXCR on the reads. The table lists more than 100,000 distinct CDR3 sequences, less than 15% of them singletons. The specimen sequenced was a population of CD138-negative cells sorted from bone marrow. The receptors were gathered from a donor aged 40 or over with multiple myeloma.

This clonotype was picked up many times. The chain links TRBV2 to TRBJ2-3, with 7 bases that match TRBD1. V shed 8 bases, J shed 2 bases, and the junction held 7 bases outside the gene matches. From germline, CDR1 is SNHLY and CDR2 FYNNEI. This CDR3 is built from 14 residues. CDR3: CASRKQGITDTQYF. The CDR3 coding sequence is TGTGCCAGCCGAAAACAGGGGATCACAGATACGCAGTATTTT.

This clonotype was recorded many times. The CDR3 loop reads CSALPWGLNTEAFF. CDR3 nucleotides: TGCAGTGCTCTCCCGTGGGGCCTAAACACTGAAGCTTTCTTT. The rearrangement links TRBV20-1 to TRBJ1-1, with D possibly TRBD1 on 5 matching bases. V lost 5 bases and J 2 bases, leaving 15 bases between the germline ends. Germline V gene lookup returns CDR1 DFQATT and CDR2 SNEGSKA (reference sequence). The CDR3 runs 14 residues.

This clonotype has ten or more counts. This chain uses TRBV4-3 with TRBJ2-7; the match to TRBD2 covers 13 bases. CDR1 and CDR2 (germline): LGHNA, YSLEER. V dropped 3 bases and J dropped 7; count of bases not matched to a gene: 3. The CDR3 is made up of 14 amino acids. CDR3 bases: TGCGCCAGCAGCCACACTAGCGGGAGGGATGAGCAGTACTTC. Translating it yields CASSHTSGRDEQYF.

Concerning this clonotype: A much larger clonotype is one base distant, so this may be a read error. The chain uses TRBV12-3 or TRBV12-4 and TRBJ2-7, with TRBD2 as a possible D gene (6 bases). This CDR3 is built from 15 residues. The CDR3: CTSSLRGGEAYEQYF. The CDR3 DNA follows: TGTACCAGCAGTTTACGGGGCGGGGAGGCGTACGAGCAGTACTTC.

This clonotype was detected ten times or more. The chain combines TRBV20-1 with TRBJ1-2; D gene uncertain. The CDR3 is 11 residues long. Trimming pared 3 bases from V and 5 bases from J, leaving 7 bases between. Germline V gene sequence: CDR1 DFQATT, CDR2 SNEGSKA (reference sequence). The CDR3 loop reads CSASHKYGYTF. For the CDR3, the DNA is TGCAGTGCTAGCCATAAATATGGCTACACCTTC.

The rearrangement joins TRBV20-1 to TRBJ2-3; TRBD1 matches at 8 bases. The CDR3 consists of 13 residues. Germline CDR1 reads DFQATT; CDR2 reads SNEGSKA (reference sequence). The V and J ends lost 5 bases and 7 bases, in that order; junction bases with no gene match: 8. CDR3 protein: CSALAGGRNTQYF. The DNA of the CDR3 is TGCAGTGCTCTGGCAGGGGGCCGAAATACGCAGTATTTT.

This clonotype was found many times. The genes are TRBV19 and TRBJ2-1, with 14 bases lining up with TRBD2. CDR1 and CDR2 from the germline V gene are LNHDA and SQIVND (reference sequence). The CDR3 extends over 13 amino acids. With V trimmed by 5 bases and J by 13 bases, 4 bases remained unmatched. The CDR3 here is CASSVGTSGRQFF. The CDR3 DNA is TGTGCCAGTAGTGTAGGGACTAGCGGGAGACAGTTCTTC. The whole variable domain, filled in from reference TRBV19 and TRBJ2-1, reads DGGITQSPKYLFRKEGQNVTLSCEQNLNHDAMYWYRQDPGQGLRLIYYSQIVNDFQKGDIAEGYSVSREKKESFPLTVTSAQKNPTAFYLCASSVGTSGRQFFGPGTRLTVL.

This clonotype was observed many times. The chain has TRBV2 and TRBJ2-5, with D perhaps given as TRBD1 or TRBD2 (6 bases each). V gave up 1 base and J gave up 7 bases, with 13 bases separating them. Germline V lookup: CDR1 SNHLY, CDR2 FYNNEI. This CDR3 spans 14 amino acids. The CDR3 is CASSEGWGAGTQYF. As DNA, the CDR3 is TGTGCCAGCAGTGAAGGCTGGGGGGCGGGGACCCAGTACTTC.

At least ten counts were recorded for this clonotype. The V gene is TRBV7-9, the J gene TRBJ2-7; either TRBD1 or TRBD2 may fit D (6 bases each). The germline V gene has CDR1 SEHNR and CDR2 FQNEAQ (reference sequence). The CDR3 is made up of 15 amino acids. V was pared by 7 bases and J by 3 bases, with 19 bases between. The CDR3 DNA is TGTGCCAGCACCGGAGGGGGACTGACCTACTACGAGCAGTACTTC. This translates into CASTGGGLTYYEQYF.

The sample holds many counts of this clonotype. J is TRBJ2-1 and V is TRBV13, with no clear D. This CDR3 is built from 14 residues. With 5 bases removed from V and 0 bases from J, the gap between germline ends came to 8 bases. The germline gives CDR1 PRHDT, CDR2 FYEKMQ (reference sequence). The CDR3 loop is CASSQKISYNEQFF. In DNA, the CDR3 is TGTGCCAGCAGCCAGAAGATCTCCTACAATGAGCAGTTCTTC. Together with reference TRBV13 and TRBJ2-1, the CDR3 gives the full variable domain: AAGVIQSPRHLIKEKRETATLKCYPIPRHDTVYWYQQGPGQDPQFLISFYEKMQSDKGSIPDRFSAQQFSDYHSELNMSSLELGDSALYFCASSQKISYNEQFFGPGTRLTVL.

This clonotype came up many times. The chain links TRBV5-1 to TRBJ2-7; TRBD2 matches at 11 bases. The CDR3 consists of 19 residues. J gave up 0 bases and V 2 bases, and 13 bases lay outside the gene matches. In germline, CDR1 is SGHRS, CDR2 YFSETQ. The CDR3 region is CASSFGAQLAGGISYEQYF. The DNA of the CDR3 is TGCGCCAGCAGCTTTGGAGCCCAGCTAGCGGGAGGCATCTCCTACGAGCAGTACTTC.

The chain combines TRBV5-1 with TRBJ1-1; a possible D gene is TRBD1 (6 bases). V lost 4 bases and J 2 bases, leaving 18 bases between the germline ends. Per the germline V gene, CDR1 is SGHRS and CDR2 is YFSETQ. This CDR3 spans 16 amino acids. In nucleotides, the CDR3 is TGCGCCAGCAGCCGACGGACAGAGGTCCAAAACACTGAAGCTTTCTTT. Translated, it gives CASSRRTEVQNTEAFF.